The table lists the clone carrying this T cell receptor (beta chain) with a few counts. The antigen is undetermined. This entry belongs to a study of T cells after yellow fever vaccination. Whole-study results and caveats: Contaminating bulk clonotypes could be abundant in FACS-sorted repertoires.

Trimming stripped 5 bases from V and 8 bases from J, with 13 bases between. The CDR3 extends over 14 amino acids. Germline V gene lookup returns CDR1 SNHLY and CDR2 FYNNEI. TCRdb ran MiXCR on the 5' RACE reads and lists one entry per CDR3 protein. The sample has about 300,000 distinct CDR3 sequences; almost 4% are singletons. The sequenced sample was PBMCs, obtained 5 days after the yellow fever booster vaccination. This TCR came from a man between 18 and 29 years old who received the YFV17D yellow fever vaccine. The genes are TRBV2 and TRBJ1-6; D is unclear. The CDR3 sequence is CASSLTSWDSPLHF. The CDR3 bases are TGTGCCAGCAGTTTAACCTCTTGGGATTCACCCCTCCACTTT.